This T cell receptor beta chain derives from a study of control samples from healthy donors and cancer patients. Produced via immunoSEQ multiplex PCR; TCRdb's table is partial and in-frame only. The sample shows fewer than 70,000 clones, approximately 90% of them seen only once. Germline V CDR1 and CDR2: MNHNY, SVGAGI (reference sequence). Trimming took off 2 bases at V and 5 bases at J, with 7 bases between the two ends. The CDR3 contains 13 residues. The clonotype originates from a man between 60 and 75 years old with head and neck cancer. This sequence joins TRBV6-6 and TRBJ1-3; the D is unclear. Sequencing was performed on PBMCs. CDR3 sequence: CASSYGTRNTIYF. The DNA for the CDR3 is TGTGCCAGCAGTTACGGCACCAGAAACACCATATATTTT.